This TCR beta chain was profiled in a study of T-cell memory formation after mild COVID-19. In its sample, this clonotype was seen many times. MiXCR, applied by TCRdb to the 5' RACE reads, yields one record per CDR3 protein. Counted here are about 90,000 distinct CDR3 sequences, more than 13% occurring once; the ten biggest clones make up 39%. The CDR3 has 14 residues. Germline values: CDR1 MGHRA, CDR2 YSYEKL. Trimming cost V 4 bases and J 1 base, with 5 bases left between them. This chain joins TRBV4-1 and TRBJ2-6; D unclear. Sequencing was performed on PBMCs or a T cell subset sorted from them (not recorded which). This clonotype was obtained from a man between 18 and 35 years old who had mild COVID-19 (a few samples of this study predate the infection). Cell type and time point are not known. CDR3 region: CASSRISGANVLTF. CDR3 nucleotides: TGCGCCAGCAGCCGTATTTCTGGGGCCAACGTCCTGACTTTC.